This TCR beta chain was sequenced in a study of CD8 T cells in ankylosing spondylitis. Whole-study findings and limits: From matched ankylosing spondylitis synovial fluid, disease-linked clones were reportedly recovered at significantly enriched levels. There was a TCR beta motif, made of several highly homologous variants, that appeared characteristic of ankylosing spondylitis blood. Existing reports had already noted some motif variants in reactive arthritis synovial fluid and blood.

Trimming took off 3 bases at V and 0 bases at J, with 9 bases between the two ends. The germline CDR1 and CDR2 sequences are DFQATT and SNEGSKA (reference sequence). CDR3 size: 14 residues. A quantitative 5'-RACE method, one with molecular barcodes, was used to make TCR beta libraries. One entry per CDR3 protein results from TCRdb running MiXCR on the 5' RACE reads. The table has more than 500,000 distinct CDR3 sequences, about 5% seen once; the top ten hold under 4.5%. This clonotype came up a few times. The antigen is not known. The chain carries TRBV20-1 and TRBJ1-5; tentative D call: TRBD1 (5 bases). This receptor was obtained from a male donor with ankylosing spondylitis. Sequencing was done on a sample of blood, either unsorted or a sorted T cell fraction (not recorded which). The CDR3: CSASRGLSNQPQHF. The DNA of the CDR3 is TGCAGTGCTAGCCGGGGCCTTAGCAATCAGCCCCAGCATTTT.